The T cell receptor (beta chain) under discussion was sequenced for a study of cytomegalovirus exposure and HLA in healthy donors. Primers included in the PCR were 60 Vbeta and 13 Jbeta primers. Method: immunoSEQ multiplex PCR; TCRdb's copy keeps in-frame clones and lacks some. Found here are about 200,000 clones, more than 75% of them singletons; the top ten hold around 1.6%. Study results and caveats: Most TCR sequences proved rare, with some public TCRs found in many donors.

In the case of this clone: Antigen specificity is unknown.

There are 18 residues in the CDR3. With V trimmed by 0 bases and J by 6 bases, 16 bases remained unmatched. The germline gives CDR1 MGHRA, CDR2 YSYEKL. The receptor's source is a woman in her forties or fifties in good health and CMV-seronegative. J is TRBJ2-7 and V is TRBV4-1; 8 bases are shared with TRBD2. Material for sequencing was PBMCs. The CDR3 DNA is TGCGCCAGCAGCCAAGAAGTACGGGGGGGACGGCCTCTGTCCGAGCAGTACTTC. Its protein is CASSQEVRGGRPLSEQYF.